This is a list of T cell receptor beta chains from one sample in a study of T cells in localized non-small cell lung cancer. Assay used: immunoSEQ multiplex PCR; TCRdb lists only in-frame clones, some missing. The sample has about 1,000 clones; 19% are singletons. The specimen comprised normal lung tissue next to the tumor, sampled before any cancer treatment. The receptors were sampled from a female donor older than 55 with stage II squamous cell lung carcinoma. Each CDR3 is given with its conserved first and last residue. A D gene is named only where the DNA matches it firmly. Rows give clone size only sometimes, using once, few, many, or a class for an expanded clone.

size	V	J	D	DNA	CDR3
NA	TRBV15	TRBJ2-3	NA	TGTGCCACCAGCAGAGACCGGGCCGCAGATACGCAGTATTTT	CATSRDRAADTQYF
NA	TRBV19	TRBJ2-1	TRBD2	TGTGCCAGTAGTCCTCAGGGGTTTGGGACTAGCGGGAGTGAGCAGTTCTTC	CASSPQGFGTSGSEQFF
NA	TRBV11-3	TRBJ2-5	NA	TGTGCCAGCAGCCCACTAGTTTTCGTAGAGACCCAGTACTTC	CASSPLVFVETQYF
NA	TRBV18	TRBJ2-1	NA	TGTGCCAGCTCACCTCACGAAGGAGATGAGCAGTTCTTC	CASSPHEGDEQFF
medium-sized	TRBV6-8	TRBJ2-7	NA	TGTGCCAGCAGTTACTCGATCACAGGGCACTCCTCTTATGAGCAGTACTTC	CASSYSITGHSSYEQYF
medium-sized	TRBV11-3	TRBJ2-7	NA	TGTGCCAGCAGCCCCACCCACGGTCCGGGGGCAGGCGAGCAGTACTTC	CASSPTHGPGAGEQYF
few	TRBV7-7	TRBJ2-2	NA	TGTGCCAGCAGCCTACCGGGTTCGAACACCGGGGAGCTGTTTTTT	CASSLPGSNTGELFF
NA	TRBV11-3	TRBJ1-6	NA	TGTGCCAGCAGCTTAGGGTCAGCAGGGTGGGGAAAGTCACCCCTCCACTTT	CASSLGSAGWGKSPLHF
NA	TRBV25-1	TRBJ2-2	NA	TGTGCCAGCATTTCGTTTCGAGGCGGGGAGCTGTTTTTT	CASISFRGGELFF
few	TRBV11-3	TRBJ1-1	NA	TGTGCCAGCAGCGGGGACAAGGGGACCGCTGAAGCTTTCTTT	CASSGDKGTAEAFF
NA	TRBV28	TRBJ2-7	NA	TGTGCCAGCAGTCCCCACACACAGGGGAGGAGGGAGCAGTACTTC	CASSPHTQGRREQYF
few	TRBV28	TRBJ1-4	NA	TGTGCCAGCAGTTTCCAGTCAAATGAAAAACTGTTTTTT	CASSFQSNEKLFF
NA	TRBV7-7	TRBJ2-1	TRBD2	TGTGCCAGCAGCCCATTTAGCGGGAGAACCTACAATGAGCAGTTCTTC	CASSPFSGRTYNEQFF
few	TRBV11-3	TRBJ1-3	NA	TGTGCCAGCAGTACAAACAGGGTCTCTGGAAACACCATATATTTT	CASSTNRVSGNTIYF
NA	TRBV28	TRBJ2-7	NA	TGTGCCAGCAGTCCGGGGATCGCCTACGAGCAGTACTTC	CASSPGIAYEQYF
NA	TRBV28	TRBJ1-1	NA	TGTGCCAGCAGTCAACAAAGCCTAACTGAAGCTTTCTTT	CASSQQSLTEAFF
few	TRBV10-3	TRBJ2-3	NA	TGTGCCAGCGGGGCGGGGTCAAATACGGATACGCAGTATTTT	CASGAGSNTDTQYF
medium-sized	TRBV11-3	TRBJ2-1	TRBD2	TGTGCCAGCAGCGTGGGACTAGCGGAGAACAATGAGCAGTTCTTC	CASSVGLAENNEQFF
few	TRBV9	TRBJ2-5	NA	TGTGCCAGCAGCGTAGCCGACAGAGCCCAAGAGACCCAGTACTTC	CASSVADRAQETQYF
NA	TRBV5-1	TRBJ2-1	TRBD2	TGCGCCAGCAGCCGCCTAGCGGGAGATTCCTTCTACAATGAGCAGTTCTTC	CASSRLAGDSFYNEQFF
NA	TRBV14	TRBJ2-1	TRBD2	TGTGCCAGCGGCGGGGGGGCGAACAATGAGCAGTTCTTC	CASGGGANNEQFF
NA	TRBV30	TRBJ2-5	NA	TGTGCCTGGAACTTAAGGGCGGGAAAAGAGACCCAGTACTTC	CAWNLRAGKETQYF
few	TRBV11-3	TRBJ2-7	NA	TGTGCCAGCAGCTATTCCGAGGGCTCCTACGAGCAGTACTTC	CASSYSEGSYEQYF
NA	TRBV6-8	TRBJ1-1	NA	TGTGCCAGCAGCGGTCAGATTAACACTGAAGCTTTCTTT	CASSGQINTEAFF
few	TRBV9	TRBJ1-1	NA	TGTGCCAGCAGTGAGCTAGGGACCATGAACACTGAAGCTTTCTTT	CASSELGTMNTEAFF
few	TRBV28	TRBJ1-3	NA	TGTGCCAGCGCCGCCGACAGCTCTGGAAACACCATATATTTT	CASAADSSGNTIYF
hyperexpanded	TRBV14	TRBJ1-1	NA	TGTGCCAGCAGCCCGTGGGGGATCACTGAAGCTTTCTTT	CASSPWGITEAFF
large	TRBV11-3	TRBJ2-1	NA	TGTGCCAGCAGCCTGGGGTCCCAAGGTAGCAATGAGCAGTTCTTC	CASSLGSQGSNEQFF
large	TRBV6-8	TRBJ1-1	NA	TGTGCCAGCACTGAGTTCGGGGGTGTAACTGAAGCTTTCTTT	CASTEFGGVTEAFF
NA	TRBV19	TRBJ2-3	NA	TGTGCCAGTAGTATAAACGACAGGCCTACGCAGTATTTT	CASSINDRPTQYF
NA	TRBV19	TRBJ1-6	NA	TGTGCCAGTAGCAACAACGACGGTTCACCCCTCCACTTT	CASSNNDGSPLHF
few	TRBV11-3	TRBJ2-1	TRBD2	TGTGCCAGCAGCCAACCTACTAGCGGGGGGAATCTCGGGTCCTACAATGAGCAGTTCTTC	CASSQPTSGGNLGSYNEQFF
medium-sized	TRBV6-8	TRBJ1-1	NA	TGTGCCAGCAGTGAGGGGATCCCAGTGACTGAAGCTTTCTTT	CASSEGIPVTEAFF
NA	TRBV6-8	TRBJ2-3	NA	TGTGCCAGCAGTGATGAGGGCACAGATACGCAGTATTTT	CASSDEGTDTQYF
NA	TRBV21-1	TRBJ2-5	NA	TGTGCCAGCATGCCTAGGAGGGGTGAGACCCAGTACTTC	CASMPRRGETQYF
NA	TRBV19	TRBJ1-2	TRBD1	TGTGCCAGTAGTACCACAGGGGGAGATGGCTACACCTTC	CASSTTGGDGYTF
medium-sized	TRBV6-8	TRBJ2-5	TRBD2	TGTGCCAGCAGTTATGCCGGGACTAGCGGGGGCCGGCGGGCGACCCAGTACTTC	CASSYAGTSGGRRATQYF
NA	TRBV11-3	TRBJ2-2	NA	TGTGCCAGCAGCCGAAACACGAACACCGGGGAGCTGTTTTTT	CASSRNTNTGELFF
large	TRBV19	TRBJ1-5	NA	TGTGCCAGTAGCCCCTCAGGGGATGGCAATCAGCCCCAGCATTTT	CASSPSGDGNQPQHF
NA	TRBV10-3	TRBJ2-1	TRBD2	TGTGCCATCAGTGAGTCCGGTAGCGGGTTAAACAATGAGCAGTTCTTC	CAISESGSGLNNEQFF
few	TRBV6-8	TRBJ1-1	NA	TGTGCCAGCAGCCCTGGTGGGGCGAACACTGAAGCTTTCTTT	CASSPGGANTEAFF
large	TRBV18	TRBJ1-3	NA	TGTGCCAGCTCACCACAAGGGGCCAGGCCAACCCTTGGGGACACCATATATTTT	CASSPQGARPTLGDTIYF
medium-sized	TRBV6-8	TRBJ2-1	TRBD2	TGTGCCATCAGACCCCGGCGCGGGGAGGGCCTTGATGAGCAGTTCTTC	CAIRPRRGEGLDEQFF
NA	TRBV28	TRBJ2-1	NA	TGTGCCAGCAGCATTTTAGCGACCCCTAAGCAGTTCTTC	CASSILATPKQFF
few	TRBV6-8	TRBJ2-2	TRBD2	TGTGCCAGCACGGGGGGAATCACCGGGGAGCTGTTTTTT	CASTGGITGELFF
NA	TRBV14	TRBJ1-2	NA	TGTGCCAGCAGCCCCTTATCGGCAGGAGGTGGCTACACCTTC	CASSPLSAGGGYTF
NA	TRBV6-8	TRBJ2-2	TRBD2	TGTGCCAGCAGCCCAGGGAGGGCCGGGGAGCTGTTTTTT	CASSPGRAGELFF
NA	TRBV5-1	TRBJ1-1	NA	TGCGCCAGCAGCTTGGGGCAGGGTGGCACTGAAGCTTTCTTT	CASSLGQGGTEAFF
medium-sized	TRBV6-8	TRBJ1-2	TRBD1	TGTGCCAGCAGCTACGGGCCCAGGGGGAAGATAAACTATGGCTACACCTTC	CASSYGPRGKINYGYTF